Listed here are 21 T cell receptor beta chains from one sample, sequenced in a study of CD8 T cells in ankylosing spondylitis. TCRdb processed the 5' RACE reads anew with MiXCR; each CDR3 protein has one entry. The sample carries tens of thousands of distinct CDR3 sequences, about 11% recorded once. Sequencing was carried out using blood, either unsorted or a sorted T cell fraction (not recorded which). These receptors were collected from a male donor with ankylosing spondylitis or in good health (not recorded which).

The chain is built from TRBV11-3 and TRBJ1-1; D unclear. The CDR3 is 13 residues long. V was trimmed by 0 bases and J by 5 bases, leaving 7 bases between them. Per germline, CDR1 SGHNT and CDR2 YENEEA. The CDR3 coding sequence is TGTGCCAGCAGCTTAGATCGGAGGACTGAAGCTTTCTTT. Amino acid sequence: CASSLDRRTEAFF.

The chain has TRBV2 and TRBJ2-3; D gene uncertain. This CDR3 spans 14 amino acids. V dropped 6 bases and J dropped 2 bases, with 12 bases sitting between them. Germline V gene lookup returns CDR1 SNHLY and CDR2 FYNNEI. The CDR3 loop reads CASSLATSTDTQYF. CDR3 DNA: TGTGCCAGCAGCTTGGCCACTTCCACAGATACGCAGTATTTT. Variable domain in full (rest from reference TRBV2 and TRBJ2-3): EPEVTQTPSHQVTQMGQEVILRCVPISNHLYFYWYRQILGQKVEFLVSFYNNEISEKSEIFDDQFSVERPDGSNFTLKIRSTKLEDSAMYFCASSLATSTDTQYFGPGTRLTVL.

This clonotype was found many times. The CDR3 region is CASSLESTYEQYF. CDR3 bases: TGTGCCAGCAGCTTAGAGAGCACCTACGAGCAGTACTTC. This sequence joins TRBV11-2 and TRBJ2-7; D not resolved. V was clipped by 0 bases and J by 2 bases, with 5 bases between them. Germline loops: CDR1 SGHAT, CDR2 FQNNGV. The length of the CDR3 is 13 residues.

This clonotype appeared a few times. The rearrangement uses TRBV30 and TRBJ1-3; D unclear. V lost 2 bases and J 0 bases, leaving 8 bases between the germline ends. The CDR3 is made up of 14 amino acids. Germline CDR1 GTSNPN, CDR2 SVGIG (reference sequence). Written as DNA, the CDR3 is TGTGCCTGGAGTCCGGGGTTCTCTGGAAACACCATATATTTT. Translated: CAWSPGFSGNTIYF. The whole variable domain, remainder taken from reference TRBV30 and TRBJ1-3, is SQTIHQWPATLVQPVGSPLSLECTVEGTSNPNLYWYRQAAGRGLQLLFYSVGIGQISSEVPQNLSASRPQDRQFILSSKKLLLSDSGFYLCAWSPGFSGNTIYFGEGSWLTVV.

This clonotype was picked up one time. The CDR3, as DNA: TGTGCCAGCAGCCCTTCCGTCGGGACTATAACTGAAGCTTTCTTT. Amino acids: CASSPSVGTITEAFF. The rearrangement uses TRBV7-2 and TRBJ1-1; possible D gene TRBD1, 5 bases. The CDR3 extends over 15 amino acids. Germline-derived CDR1 and CDR2 are SGHTA and FQGNSA. V was trimmed by 5 bases and J by 5 bases, leaving 18 bases between them.

With regard to this clonotype: A read error may be the cause here, since a much bigger clone is one base away. V usage is TRBV5-1 and J usage is TRBJ1-3; tentative D call: TRBD1 (6 bases). The CDR3 is made up of 14 amino acids. CDR1 and CDR2 from the germline V gene are SGHRS and YFSETQ. The CDR3 DNA is TGCGCCAGCAGCTCCTCAGGGGAGGGAAACACCGTATATTTT. Translated: CASSSSGEGNTVYF.

This clonotype was seen many times. The chain couples TRBV7-2 to TRBJ2-5; 9 bases match TRBD2. Germline V gene data show CDR1 as SGHTA and CDR2 as FQGNSA. With 4 bases clipped from V and 5 bases from J, the junction kept 11 bases outside the gene matches. The CDR3 is made up of 16 amino acids. This CDR3 reads CASSSTLAGPFETQYF. The DNA for the CDR3 is TGTGCCAGCAGCTCCACCCTAGCGGGGCCCTTCGAGACCCAGTACTTC. Based on the CDR3 plus reference TRBV7-2 and TRBJ2-5, the full variable domain is GAGVSQSPSNKVTEKGKDVELRCDPISGHTALYWYRQSLGQGLEFLIYFQGNSAPDKSGLPSDRFSAERTGGSVSTLTIQRTQQEDSAVYLCASSSTLAGPFETQYFGPGTRLLVL.

The V call is TRBV3-1, the J call TRBJ1-6; no firm D call. This CDR3 contains 14 residues. Trimming shortened V by 4 bases and J by 6 bases, and 10 bases separated the two germline ends. Germline CDR1 LGHDT, CDR2 YNNKEL (reference sequence). CDR3 nucleotides: TGTGCCAGCAGCCTTCAGGATCGTAATTCACCCCTCCACTTT. As protein: CASSLQDRNSPLHF.

This clonotype was found many times. This rearrangement joins TRBV7-2 to TRBJ2-2; D ambiguous. The germline V gene encodes CDR1 SGHTA and CDR2 FQGNSA. This CDR3 is 14 amino acids long. Trimming stripped 7 bases from V and 7 bases from J, with 16 bases between. CDR3 sequence (DNA): TGTGCCAGCACCTTCGATAGCCGCGACGGGGAGCTGTTTTTT. Amino acid sequence: CASTFDSRDGELFF.

This clonotype was counted between two and nine times. The chain combines TRBV6-5 with TRBJ1-2; D may be TRBD1 (5 bases). In germline, CDR1 is MNHEY, CDR2 SVGAGI. The CDR3 extends over 14 amino acids. V was shortened by 1 base and J by 5 bases, with 11 bases between the two germline ends. The CDR3 DNA reads TGTGCCAGCAGTTACTTGGTCCAGGGATATGGCTACACCTTC. Its protein product is CASSYLVQGYGYTF.

The DNA of the CDR3 is TGCGCCAGCAGCAACCGGGACAGGGGTTTTGAGACTGAAGCTTTCTTT. Residues: CASSNRDRGFETEAFF. V and J are TRBV5-1 and TRBJ1-1; 10 nucleotides line up with TRBD1. The CDR3 has 16 amino acids. V lost 4 bases to trimming and J lost 5 bases; unmatched junction nucleotides: 11. Germline V lookup: CDR1 SGHRS, CDR2 YFSETQ.

The chain joins TRBV12-3 or TRBV12-4 to TRBJ2-3, with 7 bases identical to TRBD1. This CDR3 is 15 amino acids long. With V trimmed by 6 bases and J by 0 bases, 6 bases remained unmatched. CDR3 DNA: TGTGCCAGCAGCCCGGGACAGAAAAGCACAGATACGCAGTATTTT. This sequence encodes CASSPGQKSTDTQYF.

This clonotype has ten or more counts. The V gene is TRBV20-1, the J gene TRBJ1-5, with 9 bases identical to TRBD1. With 2 bases clipped from V and 0 bases from J, the junction kept 5 bases outside the gene matches. CDR3 length: 16 residues. Germline CDR1 reads DFQATT; CDR2 reads SNEGSKA (reference sequence). The CDR3 coding sequence is TGCAGTGCTAGATCCGACAGGGGGTATAGCAATCAGCCCCAGCATTTT. The encoded protein is CSARSDRGYSNQPQHF.

This clonotype was found many times. The chain recombines TRBV2 with TRBJ2-1, with no clear D. Germline CDR1 is SNHLY and CDR2 is FYNNEI. The length of the CDR3 is 13 residues. The V end lost 5 bases, the J end lost 2 bases, and 7 bases lay between the germline ends. CDR3 loop: CASSPITYNEQFF. CDR3 nucleotides: TGTGCCAGCAGTCCAATCACCTACAATGAGCAGTTCTTC.

This rearrangement joins TRBV11-2 to TRBJ2-7, with 7 bases identical to TRBD1. The CDR3 is made up of 17 amino acids. Trimming removed 7 bases from V and 0 bases from J; junction bases left unmatched: 15. Germline CDR1 is SGHAT and CDR2 is FQNNGV. In DNA, the CDR3 is TGTGCCAGCACCAACAGGGGATTGCGGGCGAGCTCCTACGAGCAGTACTTC. It encodes CASTNRGLRASSYEQYF.

As to this clonotype: At one end, the junction sequence differs from germline, possibly due to a read error. The chain employs TRBV7-2 and TRBJ2-1; D is uncertain. Germline V gene data show CDR1 as SGHTA and CDR2 as FQGNSA. CDR3 length equals 15 residues. The CDR3 loop is CVSAIEQISYNEQFF. The CDR3 DNA reads as TGTGTCAGCGCGATAGAACAAATTAGCTACAATGAGCAGTTCTTC.

There are many counts of this clonotype. V is TRBV20-1 and J is TRBJ2-7; 10 bases line up with TRBD2. The CDR3 has 14 amino acids. Unmatched junction bases numbered 9, after V lost 3 bases and J lost 7 bases. CDR1 is DFQATT, CDR2 SNEGSKA, per germline (reference sequence). This chain's CDR3 is CSASPSGGAREQYF. Here the CDR3 DNA reads TGCAGTGCTAGTCCCAGCGGGGGGGCGAGGGAGCAGTACTTC.

The chain carries TRBV6-4 and TRBJ2-1; 7 bases are a match to TRBD2. CDR3 length: 15 amino acids. Trimming at V came to 4 bases and at J to 5 bases, leaving 8 bases not matched to a gene. Germline CDR1 MRHNA, CDR2 SNTAGT. CDR3: CASSAFAGEDNEQFF. The CDR3 DNA reads as TGTGCCAGCAGTGCCTTTGCGGGGGAAGACAATGAGCAGTTCTTC.

The V call is TRBV10-3, the J call TRBJ2-5, with TRBD2 matching over 14 bases. Germline CDR1 and CDR2: ENHRY and SYGVKD. The ends lost 5 bases at V and 1 base at J; junction bases unmatched: 6. This CDR3 has 17 residues. The CDR3 nucleotides are TGTGCCATCAGTCCCGGGACTAGCGGGGGATTCCAAGAGACCCAGTACTTC. It codes for CAISPGTSGGFQETQYF.

The chain uses TRBV15 and TRBJ1-2; the match to TRBD1 covers 10 bases. V shed 3 bases and J 3 bases; nucleotides not matched to a gene: 1. There are 14 residues in the CDR3. Per germline, CDR1 LNHNV and CDR2 YYDKDF (reference sequence). This chain's CDR3 is CATSRDRGDYGYTF. The CDR3 DNA follows: TGTGCCACCAGCAGGGACAGGGGGGACTATGGCTACACCTTC.

This clonotype came up many times. CDR3 loop: CASSSGRGPSSYNEQFF. Here the CDR3 DNA reads TGCGCCAGCAGCTCGGGCCGGGGCCCGAGCTCCTACAATGAGCAGTTCTTC. The V and J genes are TRBV5-1 and TRBJ2-1; the D call may be TRBD1 or TRBD2 (5 bases each). Trimming took off 3 bases at V and 0 bases at J, with 16 bases between the two ends. The CDR3 is 17 residues long. The germline CDR1 and CDR2 sequences are SGHRS and YFSETQ.